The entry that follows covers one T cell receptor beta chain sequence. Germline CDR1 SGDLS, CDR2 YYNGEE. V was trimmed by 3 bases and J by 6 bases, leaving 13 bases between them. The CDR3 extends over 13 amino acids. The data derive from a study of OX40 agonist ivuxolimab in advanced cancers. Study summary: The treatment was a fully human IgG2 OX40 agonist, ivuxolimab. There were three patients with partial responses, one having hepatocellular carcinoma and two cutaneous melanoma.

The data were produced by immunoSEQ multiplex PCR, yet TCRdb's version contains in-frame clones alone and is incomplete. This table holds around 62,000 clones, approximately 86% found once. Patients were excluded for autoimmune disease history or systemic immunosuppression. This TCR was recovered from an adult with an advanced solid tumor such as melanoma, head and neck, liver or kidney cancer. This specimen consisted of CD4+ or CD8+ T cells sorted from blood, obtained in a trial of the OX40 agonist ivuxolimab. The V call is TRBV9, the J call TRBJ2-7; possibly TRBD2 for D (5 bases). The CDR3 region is CASSAAPAGEQYF. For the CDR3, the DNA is TGTGCCAGCAGCGCCGCCCCGGCGGGCGAGCAGTACTTC.